Below, 21 T cell receptor beta chains from the same sample are listed, as sequenced in a study of blood T cell repertoires in COVID-19. Libraries were prepared by immunoSEQ multiplex PCR; TCRdb keeps only in-frame clonotypes and omits some of them. Of hundreds of thousands of clones in the sample, 75% to 90% were seen once. Input material: PBMCs or T cells enriched from blood (not recorded which). Source of these receptors: a man aged 25-45 years who had recovered from COVID-19.

The chain carries TRBV10-3 and TRBJ2-2; TRBD2 might be the D (5 bases). The CDR3 spans 12 residues. Trimming took 6 bases from V and 6 from J, leaving 8 bases between them. From germline, CDR1 is ENHRY and CDR2 SYGVKD. The CDR3 sequence is CAISTRSGELFF. The CDR3 region has the DNA TGTGCCATCAGCACTAGGTCCGGGGAGCTGTTTTTT.

The chain links TRBV15 to TRBJ2-7; maybe TRBD2 (6 bases). The CDR3 totals 16 residues. CDR1 LNHNV and CDR2 YYDKDF come from the germline V gene (reference sequence). V dropped 3 bases and J dropped 2 bases, with 17 bases sitting between them. CDR3 protein: CATSSPDAGSPYEQYF. The CDR3 DNA reads TGTGCCACCAGCAGCCCCGATGCGGGGTCCCCCTACGAGCAGTACTTC.

In nucleotides, the CDR3 is TGTGCCAGCAGCTTGTCCCTCGGGTACAATGAGCAGTTCTTC. Its translation is CASSLSLGYNEQFF. The chain has TRBV5-6 and TRBJ2-1; D call uncertain. CDR3 length: 14 residues. Germline CDR1 is SGHDT and CDR2 is YYEEEE. Trimming stripped 1 base from V and 4 bases from J, with 9 bases between.

The chain joins TRBV7-2 to TRBJ1-5; D unresolved. The CDR3 length is 15 residues. Germline V gene data show CDR1 as SGHTA and CDR2 as FQGNSA. V dropped 3 bases and J dropped 1 base, with 10 bases sitting between them. The CDR3 DNA is TGTGCCAGCAGCTTCAGTTTCGTAAGCAATCAGCCCCAGCATTTT. Protein product: CASSFSFVSNQPQHF.

V usage is TRBV5-1 and J usage is TRBJ1-1; D is ambiguous. V was clipped by 4 bases and J by 11 bases, with 15 bases between them. Germline values: CDR1 SGHRS, CDR2 YFSETQ. The length of the CDR3 is 12 residues. CDR3 sequence reads: CASSRLEGGAFF. CDR3 bases: TGCGCCAGCAGCCGGTTGGAAGGAGGTGCTTTCTTT.

The chain employs TRBV7-9 and TRBJ2-2, with D tentatively TRBD1 (7 bases). The CDR3 consists of 17 residues. Germline CDR1 is SEHNR and CDR2 is FQNEAQ (reference sequence). V was pared by 2 bases and J by 3 bases, with 16 bases between. The CDR3 here is CASSLIGGGDYTGELFF. The CDR3 coding sequence is TGTGCCAGCAGCTTAATAGGAGGGGGCGATTACACCGGGGAGCTGTTTTTT.

This clone appeared a single time. The CDR3, as DNA: TGTGCCTGGGTGGGACAGGGGATGCCCGGGGAGCTGTTTTTT. It yields the protein CAWVGQGMPGELFF. The chain combines TRBV30 with TRBJ2-2; 10 bases fit TRBD1. The CDR3 length is 14 residues. CDR1 and CDR2 (germline): GTSNPN, SVGIG (reference sequence). The V segment lost 5 bases and the J segment 6 bases; nucleotides outside the gene matches: 6.

The chain links TRBV28 to TRBJ1-5, with a weak D call TRBD1 (5 bases). CDR3 length: 15 residues. V was clipped by 2 bases and J by 5 bases, with 13 bases between them. Germline-derived CDR1 and CDR2 are MDHEN and SYDVKM. CDR3 nucleotide sequence: TGTGCCAGCAGTTTAGTAGGCAGGGTAGATCAGCCCCAGCATTTT. Residues: CASSLVGRVDQPQHF. Full variable domain (missing parts from reference TRBV28 and TRBJ1-5): DVKVTQSSRYLVKRTGEKVFLECVQDMDHENMFWYRQDPGLGLRLIYFSYDVKMKEKGDIPEGYSVSREKKERFSLILESASTNQTSMYLCASSLVGRVDQPQHFGDGTRLSIL.

V gene TRBV7-8 combines with J gene TRBJ2-1, with D maybe TRBD2 (6 bases). The CDR3 length is 15 residues. Looked up from germline, CDR1 is SGHVS and CDR2 is FQNEAQ. V was trimmed by 4 bases and J by 4 bases, leaving 14 bases between them. The CDR3: CASSSRLLAYNEQFF. The CDR3 region has the DNA TGTGCCAGCAGCTCCCGTCTTCTAGCGTACAATGAGCAGTTCTTC.

V usage is TRBV21-1 and J usage is TRBJ2-7; the D call of TRBD2 is as the table states it, not checked on the DNA. TRBV21-1 is marked as a pseudogene. The CDR3 runs to 17 residues. The CDR3 sequence: CASSKRELLANSAEQYF. The CDR3, as DNA: TGTGCCAGCAGCAAAAGGGAACTTCTAGCGAACTCGGCCGAGCAGTACTTC.

The CDR3 here is CASSTRQGDTGELFF. CDR3 sequence (DNA): TGTGCCAGCAGCACCCGACAGGGGGATACCGGGGAGCTGTTTTTT. This rearrangement joins TRBV9 to TRBJ2-2; 9 bases agree with TRBD1. With V trimmed by 4 bases and J by 5 bases, 6 bases remained unmatched. The CDR3 covers 15 residues. The V gene's germline CDR1 is SGDLS and CDR2 YYNGEE.

The chain uses TRBV5-1 and TRBJ1-1, with D possibly matching TRBD1 (5 bases). Trimming cost V 1 base and J 2 bases, with 12 bases left between them. The CDR3 loop spans 15 amino acids. The germline V gene has CDR1 SGHRS and CDR2 YFSETQ. The CDR3 DNA reads TGCGCCAGCAGCTTGAGGGCCGACAGTAACACTGAAGCTTTCTTT. Its translation is CASSLRADSNTEAFF.

The V call is TRBV11-2, the J call TRBJ2-2; a possible D gene is TRBD2 (5 bases). There are 14 residues in the CDR3. Trimming shortened V by 5 bases and J by 1 base, and 8 bases separated the two germline ends. Germline V lookup: CDR1 SGHAT, CDR2 FQNNGV. CDR3 nucleotide sequence: TGTGCCAGCAGCAAGGGAGTGAACACCGGGGAGCTGTTTTTT. This codes for CASSKGVNTGELFF.

The count of this clone is one. This chain uses TRBV30 with TRBJ2-7; tentatively, D is TRBD2 (6 bases). CDR1 and CDR2 from the germline V gene are GTSNPN and SVGIG (reference sequence). This CDR3 has 13 amino acids. Between the trimmed V and J ends, which lost 2 bases and 3 bases, there was a span of 11 bases. The CDR3 loop reads CAWSSGTFYEQYF. The CDR3 DNA is TGTGCCTGGAGTTCCGGGACTTTCTACGAGCAGTACTTC.

This chain joins TRBV7-3 and TRBJ2-2, with a possible D match to TRBD2 (5 bases). The V gene lost 3 bases and the J gene lost 1 base, with 6 bases spanning the gap. Germline assignment: CDR1 SGHTA and CDR2 FQGTGA. The CDR3 totals 14 residues. CDR3 protein: CASSFSGNTGELFF. The CDR3 region has the DNA TGTGCCAGCAGCTTCAGCGGGAACACCGGGGAGCTGTTTTTT.

J is TRBJ2-4 and V is TRBV3-1 (or the pseudogene TRBV3-2); weak D call: TRBD2 (5 bases). CDR1 is LGHDT and CDR2 is YNNKEL in the germline V gene (reference sequence). Trimming stripped 0 bases from V and 9 bases from J, with 12 bases between. The CDR3 is 14 residues long. The CDR3 is CASSQDIGVAIQYF. The CDR3 DNA follows: TGTGCCAGCAGCCAAGATATCGGGGTTGCCATTCAGTACTTC.

V is TRBV14 and J is TRBJ2-1; 10 bases are a match to TRBD2. Germline V gives CDR1 SGHDN, CDR2 FVKESK. This CDR3 has 15 residues. V lost 4 bases and J lost 9; bases outside the gene matches: 9. This CDR3 reads CASSPGASGSLEQFF. As DNA, the CDR3 is TGTGCCAGCAGCCCTGGGGCTAGCGGGAGTCTTGAGCAGTTCTTC.

In its sample, this clone was seen a few times. V and J are TRBV19 and TRBJ1-5, with D unclear. The CDR3 is made up of 15 amino acids. Germline CDR1 is LNHDA and CDR2 is SQIVND (reference sequence). V lost 1 base to trimming and J lost 6 bases, with 13 bases between them. The CDR3, as DNA: TGTGCCAGTAGTATAGGACCAGGAGGCGCTCAGCCCCAGCATTTT. Amino acids: CASSIGPGGAQPQHF.

About this clone itself: This may be a read error: a much more frequent sequence differs by one nucleotide. This chain joins TRBV28 and TRBJ2-7; D possibly corresponds to TRBD2 (6 bases). This CDR3 is built from 13 residues. Between the trimmed V and J ends, which lost 4 bases and 10 bases, there was a span of 17 bases. Germline CDR1 MDHEN, CDR2 SYDVKM. The CDR3 here is CASSSGVFAVQYF. In nucleotides, the CDR3 is TGTGCCAGCAGTTCGGGGGTATTCGCGGTACAGTACTTC. Full variable domain (missing parts from reference TRBV28 and TRBJ2-7): DVKVTQSSRYLVKRTGEKVFLECVQDMDHENMFWYRQDPGLGLRLIYFSYDVKMKEKGDIPEGYSVSREKKERFSLILESASTNQTSMYLCASSSGVFAVQYFGPGTRLTVT.

V usage is TRBV18 and J usage is TRBJ2-5; 8 positions agree with TRBD1. Trimming took 2 bases from V and 4 from J; bases not matched to a gene: 3. This CDR3 spans 14 amino acids. Germline CDR1 reads KGHSH; CDR2 reads LQKENI. The CDR3 DNA reads TGTGCCAGCTCACCAACCGGGACAGGAGAGACCCAGTACTTC. Translated: CASSPTGTGETQYF.

V is TRBV24-1 and J is TRBJ2-1; 8 bases match TRBD1. This CDR3 contains 17 residues. Germline CDR1 and CDR2: KGHDR and SFDVKD. With V trimmed by 4 bases and J by 1 base, 8 bases remained unmatched. CDR3 residues: CATSDRIGTGSYNEQFF. The CDR3 bases are TGTGCCACCAGTGACCGAATCGGGACAGGATCCTACAATGAGCAGTTCTTC.